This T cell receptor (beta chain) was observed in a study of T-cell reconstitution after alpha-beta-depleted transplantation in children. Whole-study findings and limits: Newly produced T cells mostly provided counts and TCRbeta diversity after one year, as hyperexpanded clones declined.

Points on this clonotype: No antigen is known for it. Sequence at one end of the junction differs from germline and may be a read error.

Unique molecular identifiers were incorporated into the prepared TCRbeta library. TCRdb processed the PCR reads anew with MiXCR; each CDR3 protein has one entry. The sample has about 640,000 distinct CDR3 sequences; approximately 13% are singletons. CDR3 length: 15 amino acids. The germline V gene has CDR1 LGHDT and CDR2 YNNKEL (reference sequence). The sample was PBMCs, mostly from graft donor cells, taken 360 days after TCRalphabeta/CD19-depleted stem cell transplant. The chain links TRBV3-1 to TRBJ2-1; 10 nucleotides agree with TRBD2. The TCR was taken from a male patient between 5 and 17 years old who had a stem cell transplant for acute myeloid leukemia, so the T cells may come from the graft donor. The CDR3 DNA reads TGTGCCTGCAGCCACGGACTAGCGGATTACAATGAGCAGTTCTTC. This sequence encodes CACSHGLADYNEQFF.